These 7 T cell receptor beta chains came from one sample sequenced in a study of blood T cell repertoires in COVID-19. Here immunoSEQ multiplex PCR was the method, and the copy in TCRdb shows in-frame clones only, minus some. The sample yields 200,000 to 250,000 clones, around 83% seen once. The sequenced sample consisted of peripheral blood. These receptors were obtained from a man aged 50 to 59 with active or convalescent COVID-19.

The rearrangement joins TRBV5-1 to TRBJ2-1; the match to TRBD2 covers 7 bases. Looked up from germline, CDR1 is SGHRS and CDR2 is YFSETQ. The CDR3 is made up of 13 amino acids. CDR3: CATRRRGYNEQFF. DNA of the CDR3: TGCGCAACACGCAGGCGGGGGTACAATGAGCAGTTCTTC.

The J gene is TRBJ2-5, the V gene TRBV4-3; 8 bases are shared with TRBD2. The germline V gene encodes CDR1 LGHNA and CDR2 YSLEER. There are 14 residues in the CDR3. The V gene end was trimmed by 1 base and the J gene end by 5 bases; junction bases not matched to a gene: 3. The CDR3: CASSQVTGGETQYF. The CDR3 region has the DNA TGCGCCAGCAGCCAAGTCACGGGAGGGGAGACCCAGTACTTC.

The chain combines TRBV5-6 with TRBJ2-6, with D hard to call. In germline, CDR1 is SGHDT, CDR2 YYEEEE. The V gene lost 2 bases and the J gene lost 0 bases, with 9 bases spanning the gap. CDR3 length: 16 residues. The CDR3 spells CASSFNSHSGANVLTF. Written as DNA, the CDR3 is TGTGCCAGCAGCTTCAACAGCCACTCTGGGGCCAACGTCCTGACTTTC.

V is TRBV4-3 and J is TRBJ1-4; perhaps TRBD1 as D (5 bases). The V gene lost 1 base and the J gene lost 0 bases, with 9 bases spanning the gap. The CDR3 is made up of 16 amino acids. Germline V gene data show CDR1 as LGHNA and CDR2 as YSLEER. CDR3 in DNA: TGCGCCAGCAGCCAAGGCAGGGCCTCAACTAATGAAAAACTGTTTTTT. Protein product: CASSQGRASTNEKLFF.

The rearrangement joins TRBV18 to TRBJ1-2; D ambiguous. This CDR3 comprises 17 residues. Germline CDR1 and CDR2: KGHSH and LQKENI. Trimming left V 0 bases short and J 2 bases short, with 16 bases between. The CDR3 is CASSPPPFSRANYGYTF. CDR3 bases: TGTGCCAGCTCACCACCTCCCTTCTCGAGAGCCAACTATGGCTACACCTTC.

The rearrangement uses TRBV4-3 and TRBJ2-1; 8 positions agree with TRBD2. J gave up 8 bases and V 2 bases, and 11 bases lay outside the gene matches. CDR1 and CDR2 (germline): LGHNA, YSLEER. The CDR3 is 16 amino acids. CDR3 coding DNA: TGCGCCAGCAGCCAATCTGGGCGGGGGGTCACCGATGAGCAGTTCTTC. This codes for CASSQSGRGVTDEQFF.

With regard to this clone: Germline and junction disagree at one end, which may indicate a read error. The chain joins TRBV7-2 to TRBJ2-7; perhaps TRBD2 as D (5 bases). CDR3 size: 13 residues. Looked up from germline, CDR1 is SGHTA and CDR2 is FQGNSA. CDR3 sequence (DNA): TGTGCCAGCAGAATAGGGATTGGGCAAGGACTCCACTTC. It specifies CASRIGIGQGLHF. Full variable domain (remainder filled in from reference TRBV7-2 and TRBJ2-7): GAGVSQSPSNKVTEKGKDVELRCDPISGHTALYWYRQSLGQGLEFLIYFQGNSAPDKSGLPSDRFSAERTGGSVSTLTIQRTQQEDSAVYLCASRIGIGQGLHFGPGTRLTVT.